These 30 T cell receptor beta chains came from one sample sequenced in a study of T cell responses to AZD1222 COVID-19 vaccine. Assay used: immunoSEQ multiplex PCR; TCRdb lists only in-frame clones, some missing. The data show 100,000 or so clones, 84% seen once. The input for sequencing was peripheral blood, taken on day 0 of AZD1222 vaccination. The source of these receptors is an adult in good health.

The chain combines TRBV3-1 (or the pseudogene TRBV3-2) with TRBJ2-3; the match to TRBD2 covers 8 bases. CDR3 length equals 15 residues. Germline CDR1 is LGHDT and CDR2 is YNNKEL (reference sequence). The ends lost 4 bases at V and 2 bases at J; junction bases unmatched: 5. In DNA, the CDR3 is TGTGCCAGCAGCCCCGGGGGGGCGGTCACAGATACGCAGTATTTT. It translates to CASSPGGAVTDTQYF.

The CDR3 nucleotides are TGTGCCAGCAGCCAAGGTCCGTACGGAGGCAATGAGCAGTTCTTC. This encodes CASSQGPYGGNEQFF. This chain joins TRBV4-2 and TRBJ2-1, with TRBD2 as a possible D gene (5 bases). The CDR3 sequence is 15 residues long. Germline V gene data show CDR1 as LGHNA and CDR2 as YNFKEQ. V was clipped by 1 base and J by 6 bases, with 13 bases between them.

The chain has TRBV27 and TRBJ1-1; D not resolved. Germline-derived CDR1 and CDR2 are MNHEY and SMNVEV (reference sequence). Trimming took off 4 bases at V and 5 bases at J, with 8 bases between the two ends. The CDR3 is 12 residues long. Here the CDR3 reads CASSSAGTEAFF. The CDR3, as DNA: TGTGCCAGCAGTTCGGCGGGGACTGAAGCTTTCTTT.

This clone has a handful of counts. CDR3 in DNA: TGTGCCTGGAGTGTAAACTGGGACAGGGGATCGGAGACCCAGTACTTC. This translates into CAWSVNWDRGSETQYF. V gene TRBV30 combines with J gene TRBJ2-5; 10 bases are a match to TRBD1. This CDR3 contains 16 residues. Unmatched junction bases numbered 9, after V lost 0 bases and J lost 5 bases. Germline V gives CDR1 GTSNPN, CDR2 SVGIG (reference sequence). Full variable domain (missing parts from reference TRBV30 and TRBJ2-5): SQTIHQWPATLVQPVGSPLSLECTVEGTSNPNLYWYRQAAGRGLQLLFYSVGIGQISSEVPQNLSASRPQDRQFILSSKKLLLSDSGFYLCAWSVNWDRGSETQYFGPGTRLLVL.

The chain combines TRBV29-1 with TRBJ2-4, with a tentative D call TRBD1 (7 bases). The V gene's germline CDR1 is SQVTM and CDR2 ANQGSEA. Trimming stripped 1 base from V and 2 bases from J, with 21 bases between. There are 18 residues in the CDR3. CDR3 nucleotide sequence: TGCAGCGTTGAAGGGGGCGAAACAGGGGCGGGGACCAAAAACATTCAGTACTTC. Translation gives CSVEGGETGAGTKNIQYF.

V and J are TRBV5-1 and TRBJ2-1; D is possibly TRBD1 (6 bases). V was shortened by 3 bases and J by 3 bases, with 13 bases between the two germline ends. CDR1 is SGHRS and CDR2 is YFSETQ in the germline V gene. CDR3 length: 15 residues. The CDR3 protein is CASSSGVLGYNEQFF. In nucleotides, the CDR3 is TGCGCCAGCAGCTCAGGGGTGTTGGGCTACAATGAGCAGTTCTTC.

The gene calls are TRBV20-1 and TRBJ1-2, with D possibly being TRBD1 (5 bases). Germline CDR1 and CDR2: DFQATT and SNEGSKA (reference sequence). The CDR3 loop spans 11 amino acids. V was shortened by 5 bases and J by 7 bases, with 11 bases between the two germline ends. For the CDR3, the DNA is TGCAGTGCTCCCGGGACGGGTGGCTACACCTTC. Translating gives CSAPGTGGYTF.

V usage is TRBV6-2 or TRBV6-3 and J usage is TRBJ2-7, with D perhaps TRBD1 (5 bases). The CDR3 has 12 residues. V lost 6 bases, J lost 5 bases, and 11 bases lay in between. Germline assignment: CDR1 MNHEY and CDR2 SVGEGT. The CDR3 nucleotides read TGTGCCAGCAGCAACTCAGGGAACGAGCAGTACGTC. The encoded protein is CASSNSGNEQYV.

This clone was observed a single time. CDR3 nucleotides: TGTGCCAGCACATCCGGGACAGGGTCGGGCCATGAGCAGTTCTTC. This codes for CASTSGTGSGHEQFF. This rearrangement joins TRBV6-5 to TRBJ2-1; 9 bases fit TRBD1. The CDR3 sequence is 15 residues long. Germline assignment: CDR1 MNHEY and CDR2 SVGAGI. Germline trimming cut 7 bases from V and 8 bases from J; bases unmatched to any gene: 12.

V and J are TRBV28 and TRBJ1-4; 10 bases align to TRBD1. Germline assignment: CDR1 MDHEN and CDR2 SYDVKM. V dropped 5 bases and J dropped 8; count of bases not matched to a gene: 11. This CDR3 contains 16 residues. The CDR3 here is CASSPVAGQGSEKLFF. The CDR3 DNA reads as TGTGCCAGCAGTCCCGTAGCGGGACAGGGGTCGGAAAAACTGTTTTTT.

V gene TRBV5-1 combines with J gene TRBJ1-2, with TRBD1 identical over 9 bases. Germline values: CDR1 SGHRS, CDR2 YFSETQ. V shed 5 bases and J 7 bases; nucleotides not matched to a gene: 15. This CDR3 has 16 amino acids. The CDR3 protein is CASRQEDRGVTSGYTF. The DNA of the CDR3 is TGCGCCAGCAGGCAAGAGGACAGGGGCGTAACATCTGGCTACACCTTC.

This chain connects TRBV7-9 to TRBJ1-4; unclear D gene. The CDR3 runs 16 residues. The V end was cut by 2 bases, the J end by 1 base, with 11 bases between. The V gene's germline CDR1 is SEHNR and CDR2 FQNEAQ (reference sequence). CDR3 DNA sequence: TGTGCCAGCAGCTTAAATGGTGTGGGAACTAATGAAAAACTGTTTTTT. Amino acid sequence: CASSLNGVGTNEKLFF.

The rearrangement joins TRBV12-3 or TRBV12-4 to TRBJ1-1, with D unresolved. The V gene lost 6 bases and the J gene lost 0 bases, with 5 bases spanning the gap. The CDR3 has 12 residues. The CDR3 coding sequence is TGTGCCAGCAGGCAGTTGAACACTGAAGCTTTCTTT. It yields the protein CASRQLNTEAFF.

This chain uses TRBV12-2 with TRBJ2-7; TRBD2 is the table's D call and was not checked against the DNA. TRBV12-2 is assigned pseudogene status. The CDR3 loop spans 21 amino acids. Written as DNA, the CDR3 is TGTGCAAGTCGCACCGGGGACGCGAACGGAAGGGGGGGCCGTAGCTCCTACGAGCAGTACTTC. Its protein is CASRTGDANGRGGRSSYEQYF.

The V call is TRBV19, the J call TRBJ1-2; D unclear. The germline CDR1 and CDR2 sequences are LNHDA and SQIVND (reference sequence). This CDR3 is built from 16 residues. V was shortened by 7 bases and J by 4 bases, with 22 bases between the two germline ends. DNA for the CDR3: TGTGCCAGTACCATCGGGTCCCTGGCTTCTTTCTATGGCTACACCTTC. Residues: CASTIGSLASFYGYTF.

This sequence joins TRBV18 and TRBJ1-1; possibly TRBD1 for D (6 bases). The CDR3 consists of 15 residues. CDR1 and CDR2 from the germline V gene are KGHSH and LQKENI. V was cut by 0 bases and J by 5 bases, with 13 bases left in between. CDR3 residues: CASSPPSTGTTEAFF. CDR3 sequence (DNA): TGTGCCAGCTCACCACCCTCCACAGGGACTACTGAAGCTTTCTTT.

The DNA of the CDR3 is TGCAGCGTTGAACAGGGGGCTCATGGCTACACCTTC. This translates into CSVEQGAHGYTF. This chain links TRBV29-1 with TRBJ1-2, with TRBD1 matching 8 bases. Germline CDR1 SQVTM, CDR2 ANQGSEA. The CDR3 contains 12 residues. The trim removed 2 bases at V and 6 bases at J, leaving 2 bases unmatched.

This clone was seen a single time. The chain employs TRBV6-1 and TRBJ1-2; D not resolved. CDR3 size: 16 residues. Trimming took off 3 bases at V and 0 bases at J, with 14 bases between the two ends. The V gene's germline CDR1 is MNHNS and CDR2 SASEGT. CDR3 residues: CASSEGTLRANYGYTF. Here the CDR3 DNA reads TGTGCCAGCAGTGAGGGTACTTTGAGGGCTAACTATGGCTACACCTTC.

This sequence joins TRBV6-5 and TRBJ1-4; D unresolved. CDR3 length: 16 residues. V was trimmed by 0 bases and J by 0 bases, leaving 8 bases between them. Germline V gives CDR1 MNHEY, CDR2 SVGAGI. This chain's CDR3 is CASSYSGHATNEKLFF. CDR3 DNA: TGTGCCAGCAGTTACTCAGGTCATGCAACTAATGAAAAACTGTTTTTT.

The chain combines TRBV11-3 with TRBJ2-5; 7 positions agree with TRBD1. CDR1 and CDR2 from the germline V gene are SGHNT and YENEEA. The CDR3 extends over 16 amino acids. With V trimmed by 0 bases and J by 2 bases, 6 bases remained unmatched. As DNA, the CDR3 is TGTGCCAGCAGCTTAGATGGGATCAGGGGGCAAGAGACCCAGTACTTC. Its protein product is CASSLDGIRGQETQYF.

The chain carries TRBV2 and TRBJ2-7; 8 nucleotides match TRBD2. The CDR3 covers 15 residues. Germline V CDR1 and CDR2: SNHLY, FYNNEI. Losses at the gene ends were 4 bases for V and 1 base for J; bases not matched to a gene: 6. CDR3: CASSVGTRSSYEQYV. Written as DNA, the CDR3 is TGTGCCAGCAGTGTTGGGACTAGATCTTCCTACGAGCAGTACGTC.

This clone was seen a few times. This CDR3 is also generated by other DNA sequences in the sample. The chain uses TRBV3-1 (or the pseudogene TRBV3-2) and TRBJ1-4; D might be TRBD1 (5 bases). This CDR3 has 13 amino acids. V shed 1 base and J shed 5 bases, with 5 bases lying between them. The V gene's germline CDR1 is LGHDT and CDR2 YNNKEL (reference sequence). For the CDR3, the DNA is TGTGCCAGCAGCCAAGGGGGGAATGAAAAACTGTTTTTT. Translated, it gives CASSQGGNEKLFF.

The gene calls are TRBV7-9 and TRBJ1-2, with 8 bases matching TRBD1. Looked up from germline, CDR1 is SEHNR and CDR2 is FQNEAQ (reference sequence). V trimming: 5 bases; J trimming: 6 bases; junction bases outside the gene matches: 5. The CDR3 has 13 residues. CDR3 DNA sequence: TGTGCCAGCAGCATTGGGACAGGCGATGGCTACACCTTC. Its translation is CASSIGTGDGYTF.

V gene TRBV7-9 combines with J gene TRBJ2-4, with D uncertain. V was trimmed by 5 bases and J by 1 base, leaving 18 bases between them. Germline V gene sequence: CDR1 SEHNR, CDR2 FQNEAQ (reference sequence). The CDR3 covers 17 residues. The CDR3 region is CASSPPLNWTAKNIQYF. The CDR3 DNA sequence: TGTGCCAGCAGCCCCCCGCTGAACTGGACGGCCAAAAACATTCAGTACTTC.

The rearrangement links TRBV9 to TRBJ2-2; TRBD2 might be the D (5 bases). V lost 4 bases and J lost 2, with 12 bases in between. Germline V gives CDR1 SGDLS, CDR2 YYNGEE. This CDR3 is built from 15 residues. The CDR3 reads CASSSRGLNTGELFF. The CDR3 DNA reads TGTGCCAGCAGCTCGAGAGGGTTAAACACCGGGGAGCTGTTTTTT.

The rearrangement joins TRBV19 to TRBJ2-4; 12 positions match TRBD2. The CDR3 is 19 residues long. V shed 5 bases, J shed 3 bases, and the junction held 14 bases outside the gene matches. Germline V gives CDR1 LNHDA, CDR2 SQIVND (reference sequence). CDR3 residues: CASSQTLAGGSRGKNIQYF. In DNA form, the CDR3 reads TGTGCCAGTAGTCAAACCCTAGCGGGGGGGTCCAGAGGCAAAAACATTCAGTACTTC.

The table lists this clone with a few counts. This chain joins TRBV5-4 and TRBJ1-1; the match to TRBD1 covers 8 bases. The J segment lost 1 base and the V segment lost 2 bases, leaving 4 bases of the junction unmatched. The germline V gene has CDR1 SGHNT and CDR2 YYREEE (reference sequence). This CDR3 has 15 amino acids. In DNA, the CDR3 is TGTGCCAGCAGCTTATGGACAGGGTGGAACACTGAAGCTTTCTTT. This sequence encodes CASSLWTGWNTEAFF. The full variable domain, rest sourced from reference TRBV5-4 and TRBJ1-1, is ETGVTQSPTHLIKTRGQQVTLRCSSQSGHNTVSWYQQALGQGPQFIFQYYREEENGRGNFPPRFSGLQFPNYSSELNVNALELDDSALYLCASSLWTGWNTEAFFGQGTRLTVV.

This chain uses TRBV5-1 with TRBJ2-1, with D possibly matching TRBD1 (5 bases). CDR1 SGHRS and CDR2 YFSETQ come from the germline V gene. The CDR3 spans 14 residues. V was shortened by 4 bases and J by 6 bases, with 14 bases between the two germline ends. The CDR3 sequence is CASSLRVYGNEQFF. CDR3 nucleotide sequence: TGCGCCAGCAGCCTCAGGGTTTACGGCAATGAGCAGTTCTTC.

In its sample, this clone was seen a few times. The chain's CDR3 is CASSPQWDRGLETQYF. The CDR3 nucleotides are TGTGCCAGCAGCCCACAATGGGACAGGGGGCTTGAGACCCAGTACTTC. This chain connects TRBV7-2 to TRBJ2-5, with 12 bases identical to TRBD1. V gave up 5 bases and J gave up 5 bases; unmatched junction bases: 9. Germline V lookup: CDR1 SGHTA, CDR2 FQGNSA. The length of the CDR3 is 16 residues.

The chain employs TRBV27 and TRBJ1-5; D is unresolved. The CDR3 contains 15 residues. In germline, CDR1 is MNHEY, CDR2 SMNVEV (reference sequence). Trimming stripped 5 bases from V and 0 bases from J, with 11 bases between. The DNA for the CDR3 is TGTGCCAGCAGTCCTGGGTCCCATAGCAATCAGCCCCAGCATTTT. Protein product: CASSPGSHSNQPQHF.